This T cell receptor (beta chain) is drawn from a study of shared clonotypes between healthy human individuals. As concerns this clone: The junction differs from germline at one of its ends, possibly a read error. The same CDR3 arises from other DNA sequences in this sample as well.

Sequencing was performed with immunoSEQ multiplex PCR; in TCRdb, only in-frame clones are kept and a portion is missing. Among about 670,000 clones listed, around 72% were seen once. Germline assignment: CDR1 SQVTM and CDR2 ANQGSEA. CDR3 length: 13 residues. The sample was memory CD4+ T cells sorted from blood. The subset is: CD45RA-negative fraction. This TCR derives from a woman aged 30 to 39 in good health. J is TRBJ2-7 and V is TRBV29-1; TRBD2 matches 7 bases. The CDR3, as DNA: TGTGCCGGAGGGCGGGAGCCCGGCTACGAGCAGTACTTC. Translating it yields CAGGREPGYEQYF.